A selection of T cell receptor beta chains follows, all from one sample in a study of blood T cell repertoires in COVID-19. Assay used: immunoSEQ multiplex PCR; TCRdb lists only in-frame clones, some missing. The table includes about 120,000 clones, 70% to 90% detected once. Material for sequencing was peripheral blood. Source of these receptors: a middle-aged man with acute or convalescent COVID-19. CDR3s include the opening cysteine and the closing phenylalanine or tryptophan. D genes are given only for firm matches. Not every row has a clone size; where given, it reads once, few, many or a size class.

clone_size j_call v_call d_call cdr3_aa
NA TRBJ2-7 TRBV7-2 NA CASSFQGIGSYEQYF
NA TRBJ2-3 TRBV6-5 TRBD2 CASRSSGGAWMQYF
NA TRBJ2-7 TRBV29-1 NA CSVEGGGRRRSYEQYF
NA TRBJ2-7 TRBV15 TRBD1 CATSGDRVDF
NA TRBJ1-2 TRBV23-1 NA CASRPAGSRISYGYTF
once TRBJ1-5 TRBV29-1 NA CSVGYDAGNQPQHF
NA TRBJ2-1 TRBV19 TRBD2 CASRGTSGKNNNEQFF
NA TRBJ1-1 TRBV5-1 NA CASSSPLGGPEAFF
few TRBJ2-7 TRBV5-1 TRBD1 CASSRDSEYEQYF
few TRBJ2-7 TRBV19 NA CASKDQDNTYEQYF
NA TRBJ1-3 TRBV11-2 NA CASSLDGTRSGDKSRNTIYF
NA TRBJ2-7 TRBV5-1 NA CASSLQTGSRYEQYF
NA TRBJ2-3 TRBV10-1 NA CASSSGQESTDTQYF
NA TRBJ1-2 TRBV11-2 TRBD1 CASSFSPGQGNGYTF
NA TRBJ1-1 TRBV11-2 TRBD1 CASSLGINRGQEGAFF
NA TRBJ2-7 TRBV2 TRBD1 CASSGVRGQGRYEQYF
NA TRBJ2-7 TRBV4-1 TRBD1 CASSQPGQVYEQYF
NA TRBJ1-2 TRBV11-2 NA CASSHELLTANYGYTF
NA TRBJ1-1 TRBV5-5 NA CASSARVATEAFF
NA TRBJ2-5 TRBV7-2 NA CASSLRHQETQYF
NA TRBJ2-6 TRBV29-1 NA CSVDSSSGANVLTF
NA TRBJ2-7 TRBV29-1 TRBD1 CSVKDRGAGYEQYF
NA TRBJ2-3 TRBV6-5 NA CASSYSIAVSDTQYF
few TRBJ1-1 TRBV7-9 NA CASSWLGGDTEAFF
NA TRBJ2-3 TRBV27 NA CASSLPRSDTQYF
NA TRBJ2-7 TRBV6-5 TRBD2 CASSRGDEQYF
NA TRBJ2-3 TRBV7-2 TRBD2 CASSLGSGGSDTQYF
NA TRBJ2-7 TRBV15 TRBD2 CATSRDLGGSYEQYF
NA TRBJ2-3 TRBV29-1 TRBD2 CSVRGGGIATQYF
NA TRBJ1-5 TRBV25-1 TRBD1 CASGGQGNNQPQHF
NA TRBJ1-5 TRBV4-1 NA CASSQADSEVQPQHF
NA TRBJ1-3 TRBV6-4 NA CASSDSGGGAGNTIYF
NA TRBJ2-2 TRBV1 NA CTSSPGTSGPPNTGELFF
NA TRBJ2-1 TRBV2 TRBD1 CASSRDRGYEQFF
NA TRBJ2-5 TRBV19 TRBD1 CASSPGTGQETQYF
NA TRBJ2-3 TRBV20-1 TRBD2 CSASSYSGGGVYF
few TRBJ2-3 TRBV7-3 TRBD2 CASSLDGLAEGPDTQYF
NA TRBJ1-4 TRBV11-2 NA CASSRDSANEKLFF
NA TRBJ2-2 TRBV10-2 NA CASNTRQSNTGELFF
NA TRBJ2-1 TRBV7-3 NA CASKAGPTYNEQFF
NA TRBJ1-5 TRBV7-8 NA CASSSSTGNQPQHF
NA TRBJ2-1 TRBV7-9 NA CASSPIQGKLYNEQFF
NA TRBJ1-1 TRBV30 NA CAGTGGTTTEAFF
NA TRBJ2-7 TRBV19 TRBD2 CASSESGGASEQYF